Below, one TCR beta chain is given with its context. Its target is not known. The data belong to a study of OX40 agonist ivuxolimab in advanced cancers. Across the whole study: Patients enrolled in dose escalation were diagnosed with hepatocellular carcinoma, melanoma, renal cell or head and neck cancer. 30% to 40% of patients had received prior checkpoint inhibitor therapy.

General study findings and limits: Dose levels from 0.1 to 3.0 mg/kg saw CD4+ and CD8+ blood T cells expand clonally by week 6.

The CDR3 is 16 residues long. V shed 0 bases, J shed 4 bases, and the junction held 6 bases outside the gene matches. Per germline, CDR1 LGHNA and CDR2 YSLEER. The table came from immunoSEQ multiplex PCR; TCRdb's copy has only in-frame clones and leaves some out. This table holds some 74,000 clones, roughly four fifths found once. The rearrangement joins TRBV4-3 to TRBJ2-5; TRBD2 matches 9 bases. This specimen consisted of CD4+ or CD8+ T cells sorted from blood, obtained in a trial of the OX40 agonist ivuxolimab. This TCR came from an adult with an advanced solid tumor such as melanoma, head and neck, liver or kidney cancer. CDR3 residues: CASSQDGLARTETQYF. CDR3 bases: TGCGCCAGCAGCCAAGATGGACTAGCGCGGACAGAGACCCAGTACTTC.